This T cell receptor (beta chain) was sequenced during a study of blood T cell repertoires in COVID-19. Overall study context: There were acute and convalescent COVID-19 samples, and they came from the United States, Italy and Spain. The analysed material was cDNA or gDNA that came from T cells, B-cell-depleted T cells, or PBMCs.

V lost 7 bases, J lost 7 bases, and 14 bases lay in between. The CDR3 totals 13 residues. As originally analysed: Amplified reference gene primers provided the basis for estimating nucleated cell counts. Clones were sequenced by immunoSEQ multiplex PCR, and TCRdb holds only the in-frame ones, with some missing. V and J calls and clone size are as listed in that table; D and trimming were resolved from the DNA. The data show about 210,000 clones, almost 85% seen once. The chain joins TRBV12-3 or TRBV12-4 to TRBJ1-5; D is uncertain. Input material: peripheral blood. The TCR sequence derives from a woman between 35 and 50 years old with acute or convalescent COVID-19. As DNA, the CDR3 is TGTGCCAGCAAGGGCGGGCGGGGACAGCCCCAGCATTTT. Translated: CASKGGRGQPQHF.